Sequencing of this T cell receptor (beta chain) was carried out in a study of Ad26.COV2.S vaccination and SARS-CoV-2 variants. Findings and limits, study-wide: Vaccine and placebo recipients had comparable breadth of non-spike TCRs.

Points on this clone: Its target is unknown.

Between the trimmed V and J ends, which lost 0 bases and 1 base, there was a span of 10 bases. CDR3 length: 15 residues. Germline values: CDR1 SGHNT, CDR2 YYREEE (reference sequence). Noted treatment: about 20 received Ad26.COV2.S at low or high dose, single or two shots; 5 received placebo; per-sample allocation not given. Specimen acquisition occurred on day 63 following the initial vaccine or placebo injection. Expressing Wuhan-strain SARS-CoV-2 spike, an Ad26 vector served as the vaccine. Produced via immunoSEQ multiplex PCR; TCRdb's table is partial and in-frame only. Of about 280,000 clones listed, roughly 86% were seen once; the top ten hold under 4%.

The sample consisted of peripheral blood, taken in a trial of Ad26.COV2.S vaccine versus placebo. The chain carries TRBV5-4 and TRBJ2-5, with a possible D match to TRBD2 (5 bases). This TCR was sampled from a person aged 18-65 years who received the Ad26.COV2.S COVID-19 vaccine or a placebo. The DNA of the CDR3 is TGTGCCAGCAGCTTGGATCTGAGCGGCCAAGAGACCCAGTACTTC. Encoded protein: CASSLDLSGQETQYF.